The 23 T cell receptor beta chains listed next were all sequenced from one sample in a study of cytomegalovirus exposure and HLA in healthy donors. Primers for the PCR totalled 60 Vbeta and 13 Jbeta. Profiling relied on immunoSEQ multiplex PCR, and the TCRdb table lists in-frame clones only, not all of them. The sample carries some 100,000 clones, around 77% recorded once. The sequenced sample consisted of PBMCs. Receptors were obtained from a man aged 50 to 60 in good health and CMV-seropositive.

This chain connects TRBV14 to TRBJ2-7, with D perhaps TRBD1 (6 bases). Germline V gene lookup returns CDR1 SGHDN and CDR2 FVKESK. The CDR3 runs 15 residues. With 1 base removed from V and 3 bases from J, the gap between germline ends came to 13 bases. The CDR3, as DNA: TGTGCCAGCAGCCAAGCGACAGGACCAAGCTACGAGCAGTACTTC. This sequence encodes CASSQATGPSYEQYF.

This clone appeared a few times. CDR3 amino acids: CASSPQVQSEAFF. The CDR3 bases are TGCGCCAGCAGCCCACAGGTACAGTCTGAAGCTTTCTTT. V gene TRBV5-1 combines with J gene TRBJ1-1; D is perhaps TRBD1 (5 bases). Trimming cost V 4 bases and J 6 bases, with 13 bases left between them. In germline, CDR1 is SGHRS, CDR2 YFSETQ. The CDR3 spans 13 residues.

The chain is built from TRBV18 and TRBJ1-1; 8 nucleotides line up with TRBD1. Trimming at V came to 3 bases and at J to 4 bases, leaving 1 base not matched to a gene. Germline V gives CDR1 KGHSH, CDR2 LQKENI. There are 13 residues in the CDR3. CDR3 DNA: TGTGCCAGCTCACCGGACAGGGCCACTGAAGCTTTCTTT. Its protein is CASSPDRATEAFF.

The chain recombines TRBV6-1 with TRBJ2-5, with 12 bases aligning to TRBD2. The CDR3 spans 19 residues. The germline gives CDR1 MNHNS, CDR2 SASEGT. V shed 2 bases, J shed 5 bases, and the junction held 15 bases outside the gene matches. CDR3 protein: CASSERSGLAGGLRETQYF. In nucleotides, the CDR3 is TGTGCCAGCAGTGAAAGGAGTGGCCTAGCGGGAGGGCTGAGGGAGACCCAGTACTTC.

This clone was detected only once. This chain connects TRBV2 to TRBJ2-3, with 10 positions matching TRBD1. J lost 5 bases, V lost 3 bases, and 8 bases had no gene match. The germline V gene has CDR1 SNHLY and CDR2 FYNNEI. This CDR3 region has 16 residues. CDR3 amino acids: CASSDPAGTGVDTQYF. CDR3 bases: TGTGCCAGCAGTGACCCCGCCGGGACAGGGGTAGATACGCAGTATTTT.

The chain is built from TRBV6-5 and TRBJ2-7; 11 bases are a match to TRBD2. This CDR3 has 16 residues. Germline CDR1 and CDR2: MNHEY and SVGAGI. Trimming cost V 1 base and J 2 bases; bases outside gene matches: 4. As DNA, the CDR3 is TGTGCCAGCAGTTACTTAGCGGGAGGGTTTACCTACGAGCAGTACTTC. The encoded protein is CASSYLAGGFTYEQYF.

The chain has TRBV27 and TRBJ1-1; 8 bases agree with TRBD1. V was pared by 7 bases and J by 4 bases, with 5 bases of the junction left unmatched. The CDR3 spans 13 residues. Germline V lookup: CDR1 MNHEY, CDR2 SMNVEV (reference sequence). The CDR3 loop reads CASTATGGTEAFF. For the CDR3, the DNA is TGTGCCAGCACCGCAACAGGGGGCACTGAAGCTTTCTTT.

Only one count was recorded for this clone. This sequence joins TRBV11-2 and TRBJ2-7; tentative D call: TRBD2 (6 bases). Trimming cost V 1 base and J 3 bases, with 10 bases left between them. The CDR3 is made up of 14 amino acids. CDR1 SGHAT and CDR2 FQNNGV come from the germline V gene. The CDR3 nucleotides are TGTGCCAGCAGCTTAGGACTAGATGGCTACGAGCAGTACTTC. Translated: CASSLGLDGYEQYF. Drawing the rest from reference TRBV11-2 and TRBJ2-7, the complete variable domain is EAGVAQSPRYKIIEKRQSVAFWCNPISGHATLYWYQQILGQGPKLLIQFQNNGVVDDSQLPKDRFSAERLKGVDSTLKIQPAKLEDSAVYLCASSLGLDGYEQYFGPGTRLTVT.

V usage is TRBV7-8 and J usage is TRBJ2-1; 11 bases line up with TRBD1. This CDR3 spans 14 amino acids. J lost 7 bases, V lost 4 bases, and 3 bases had no gene match. Germline values: CDR1 SGHVS, CDR2 FQNEAQ. CDR3 sequence (DNA): TGTGCCAGCAGCTCCCGGGACAGGGGGAATGAGCAGTTCTTC. Its protein product is CASSSRDRGNEQFF.

The genes are TRBV6-6 and TRBJ1-1; D perhaps matches TRBD1 (5 bases). The germline gives CDR1 MNHNY, CDR2 SVGAGI (reference sequence). V was clipped by 2 bases and J by 1 base, with 11 bases between them. The CDR3 has 15 residues. In DNA form, the CDR3 reads TGTGCCAGCAGTTACGGGGAGGGGTGGAACACTGAAGCTTTCTTT. Translated, it gives CASSYGEGWNTEAFF.

In DNA form, the CDR3 reads TGCGCCAGCAGAGCGGGAGGTCGGACAGATACGCAGTATTTT. It encodes CASRAGGRTDTQYF. The V and J genes are TRBV5-1 and TRBJ2-3; 9 positions agree with TRBD2. The CDR3 spans 14 residues. V dropped 5 bases and J dropped 3; count of bases not matched to a gene: 4. Looked up from germline, CDR1 is SGHRS and CDR2 is YFSETQ.

The V gene is TRBV5-1, the J gene TRBJ2-7; TRBD1 aligns across 9 bases. Germline values: CDR1 SGHRS, CDR2 YFSETQ. Trimming removed 7 bases from V and 3 bases from J; junction bases left unmatched: 8. This CDR3 spans 14 amino acids. The CDR3 nucleotides are TGCGCCAGCGGGCCTAGGACAGGGGACTACGAGCAGTACTTC. Protein sequence: CASGPRTGDYEQYF.

The gene calls are TRBV27 and TRBJ1-2; D gene uncertain. Germline CDR1 reads MNHEY; CDR2 reads SMNVEV (reference sequence). V was shortened by 5 bases and J by 0 bases, with 7 bases between the two germline ends. The CDR3 is 13 amino acids. The CDR3 nucleotides read TGTGCCAGCAGTGTGGGCACTAACTATGGCTACACCTTC. Translation gives CASSVGTNYGYTF.

This rearrangement joins TRBV5-4 to TRBJ1-3; D may be TRBD1 (5 bases). The ends were cut back, 0 bases at V and 2 bases at J, with 9 bases in the middle. Germline V gene lookup returns CDR1 SGHNT and CDR2 YYREEE (reference sequence). This CDR3 region has 15 residues. CDR3 nucleotide sequence: TGTGCCAGCAGCTTGGGGGGCAGGGCTGGAAACACCATATATTTT. Its translation: CASSLGGRAGNTIYF. The variable domain in full, with the rest retrieved from reference TRBV5-4 and TRBJ1-3, is ETGVTQSPTHLIKTRGQQVTLRCSSQSGHNTVSWYQQALGQGPQFIFQYYREEENGRGNFPPRFSGLQFPNYSSELNVNALELDDSALYLCASSLGGRAGNTIYFGEGSWLTVV.

The CDR3 is CASSQGLAGAINEQFF. DNA for the CDR3: TGCGCCAGCAGCCAAGGACTAGCGGGGGCCATCAATGAGCAGTTCTTC. The chain combines TRBV4-1 with TRBJ2-1; 12 positions match TRBD2. Germline V gene sequence: CDR1 MGHRA, CDR2 YSYEKL. V lost 1 base, J lost 6 bases, and 4 bases stayed unmatched. The CDR3 sequence is 16 residues long.

V usage is TRBV18 and J usage is TRBJ2-2, with a tentative D call TRBD2 (5 bases). From germline, CDR1 is KGHSH and CDR2 LQKENI. Trimming pared 5 bases from V and 4 bases from J, leaving 11 bases between. The CDR3 contains 14 residues. The DNA for the CDR3 is TGTGCCAGCTCAGCGTCCGGGGTCACCGGGGAGCTGTTTTTT. The encoded protein is CASSASGVTGELFF.

The rearrangement links TRBV10-2 to TRBJ2-2, with D tentatively TRBD1 (6 bases). V was clipped by 3 bases and J by 1 base, with 9 bases between them. Germline V lookup: CDR1 WSHSY, CDR2 SAAADI. The length of the CDR3 is 15 residues. CDR3: CASSDSGENTGELFF. The CDR3 DNA reads TGCGCCAGCAGTGATTCAGGGGAGAACACCGGGGAGCTGTTTTTT.

V usage is TRBV16 and J usage is TRBJ2-7, with 8 positions matching TRBD1. V shed 4 bases, J shed 3 bases, and the junction held 2 bases outside the gene matches. The CDR3 loop spans 13 amino acids. Germline assignment: CDR1 KGHSY and CDR2 FQNENV. The CDR3 is CASSLGQGYEQYF. Written as DNA, the CDR3 is TGTGCCAGCAGCCTCGGACAGGGCTACGAGCAGTACTTC. The whole variable domain, filled in from reference TRBV16 and TRBJ2-7, reads GEEVAQTPKHLVRGEGQKAKLYCAPIKGHSYVFWYQQVLKNEFKFLISFQNENVFDETGMPKERFSAKCLPNSPCSLEIQATKLEDSAVYFCASSLGQGYEQYFGPGTRLTVT.

V is TRBV10-2 and J is TRBJ2-1, with 9 bases fitting TRBD2. The CDR3 length is 12 residues. The germline CDR1 and CDR2 sequences are WSHSY and SAAADI. V trimming: 10 bases; J trimming: 15 bases; junction bases outside the gene matches: 13. CDR3 nucleotide sequence: TGCGCCACCCTCGACTGGCGGGGGGGCGTGTTCTTC. This codes for CATLDWRGGVFF.

The CDR3 region has the DNA TGCGCCAGCAGCCCAGAACAGGATTTCTCTGGAAACACCATATATTTT. This codes for CASSPEQDFSGNTIYF. V and J are TRBV5-1 and TRBJ1-3, with D maybe TRBD1 (5 bases). V lost 4 bases and J 0 bases, leaving 14 bases between the germline ends. The CDR3 length is 16 residues. The V gene's germline CDR1 is SGHRS and CDR2 YFSETQ.

The rearrangement uses TRBV10-1 and TRBJ2-5; 9 bases match TRBD2. The CDR3 has 14 amino acids. CDR1 and CDR2 (germline): WNHNN, SYGVQD (reference sequence). After removal of 4 bases from V and 7 bases from J, the junction contained 7 bases not matched to a gene. This CDR3 is CASSAGLADRTQYF. The CDR3, as DNA: TGCGCCAGCAGTGCGGGACTAGCCGACAGGACCCAGTACTTC.

The chain employs TRBV27 and TRBJ2-1; 9 nucleotides line up with TRBD2. V was pared by 3 bases and J by 0 bases, with 0 bases of the junction left unmatched. Germline V gives CDR1 MNHEY, CDR2 SMNVEV (reference sequence). The CDR3 runs to 15 residues. The CDR3 DNA sequence: TGTGCCAGCAGTTTTAGCGGGAGCTCCTACAATGAGCAGTTCTTC. Translated: CASSFSGSSYNEQFF.

This clone was observed a handful of times. This chain links TRBV2 with TRBJ2-1; 13 positions agree with TRBD2. V gave up 5 bases and J gave up 4 bases; unmatched junction bases: 2. Germline loops: CDR1 SNHLY, CDR2 FYNNEI. The CDR3 runs 15 residues. The CDR3 DNA reads as TGTGCCAGCAGTCCACTAGCGGGAGGGTACAATGAGCAGTTCTTC. Protein: CASSPLAGGYNEQFF.